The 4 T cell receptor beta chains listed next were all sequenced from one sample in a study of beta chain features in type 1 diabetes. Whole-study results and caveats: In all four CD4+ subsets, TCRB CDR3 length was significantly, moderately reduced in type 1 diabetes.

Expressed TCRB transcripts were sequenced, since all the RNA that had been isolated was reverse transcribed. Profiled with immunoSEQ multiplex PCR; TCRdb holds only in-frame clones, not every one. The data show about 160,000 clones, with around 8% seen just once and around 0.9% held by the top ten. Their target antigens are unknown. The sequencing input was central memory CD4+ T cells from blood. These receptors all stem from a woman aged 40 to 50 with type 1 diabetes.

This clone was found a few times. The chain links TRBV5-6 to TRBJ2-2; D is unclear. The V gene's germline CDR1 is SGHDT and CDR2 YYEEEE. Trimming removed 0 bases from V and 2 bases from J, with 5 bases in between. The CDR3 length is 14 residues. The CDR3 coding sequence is TGTGCCAGCAGCTTGGACAGTAACACCGGGGAGCTGTTTTTT. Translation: CASSLDSNTGELFF. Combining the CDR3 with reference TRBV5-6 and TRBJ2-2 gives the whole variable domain DAGVTQSPTHLIKTRGQQVTLRCSPKSGHDTVSWYQQALGQGPQFIFQYYEEEERQRGNFPDRFSGHQFPNYSSELNVNALLLGDSALYLCASSLDSNTGELFFGEGSRLTVL.

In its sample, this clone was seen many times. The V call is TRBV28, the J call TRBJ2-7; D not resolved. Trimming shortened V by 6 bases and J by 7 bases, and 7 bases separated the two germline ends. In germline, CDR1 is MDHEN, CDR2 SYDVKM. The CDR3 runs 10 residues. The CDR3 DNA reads TGTGCCAGCAGAGAGAAGGAGCAGTACTTC. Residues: CASREKEQYF.

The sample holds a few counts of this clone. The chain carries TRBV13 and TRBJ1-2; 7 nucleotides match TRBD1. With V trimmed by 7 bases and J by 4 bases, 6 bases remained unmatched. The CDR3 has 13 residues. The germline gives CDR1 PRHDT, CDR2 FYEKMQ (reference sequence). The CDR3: CASNDRDSYGYTF. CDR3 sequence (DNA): TGTGCCAGCAACGACAGGGACAGCTATGGCTACACCTTC. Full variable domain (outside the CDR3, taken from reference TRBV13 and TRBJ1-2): AAGVIQSPRHLIKEKRETATLKCYPIPRHDTVYWYQQGPGQDPQFLISFYEKMQSDKGSIPDRFSAQQFSDYHSELNMSSLELGDSALYFCASNDRDSYGYTFGSGTRLTVV.

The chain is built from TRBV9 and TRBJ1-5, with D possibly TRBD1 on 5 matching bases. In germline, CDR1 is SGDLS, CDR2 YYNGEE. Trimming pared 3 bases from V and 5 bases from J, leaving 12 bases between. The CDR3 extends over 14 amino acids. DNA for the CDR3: TGTGCCAGCAGCGGGCCCAGGGAGGATCAGCCCCAGCATTTT. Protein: CASSGPREDQPQHF.